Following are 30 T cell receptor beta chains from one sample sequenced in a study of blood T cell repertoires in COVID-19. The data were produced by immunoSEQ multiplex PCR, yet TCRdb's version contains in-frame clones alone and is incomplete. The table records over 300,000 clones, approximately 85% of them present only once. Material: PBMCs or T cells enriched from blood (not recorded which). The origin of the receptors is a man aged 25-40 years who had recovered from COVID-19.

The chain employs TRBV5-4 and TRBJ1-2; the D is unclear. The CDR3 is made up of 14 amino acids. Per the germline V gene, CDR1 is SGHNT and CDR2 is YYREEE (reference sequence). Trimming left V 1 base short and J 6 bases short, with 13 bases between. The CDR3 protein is CASSLPELPHGYTF. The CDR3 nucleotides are TGTGCCAGCAGCTTGCCGGAGCTACCTCATGGCTACACCTTC. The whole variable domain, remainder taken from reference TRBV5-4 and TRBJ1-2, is ETGVTQSPTHLIKTRGQQVTLRCSSQSGHNTVSWYQQALGQGPQFIFQYYREEENGRGNFPPRFSGLQFPNYSSELNVNALELDDSALYLCASSLPELPHGYTFGSGTRLTVV.

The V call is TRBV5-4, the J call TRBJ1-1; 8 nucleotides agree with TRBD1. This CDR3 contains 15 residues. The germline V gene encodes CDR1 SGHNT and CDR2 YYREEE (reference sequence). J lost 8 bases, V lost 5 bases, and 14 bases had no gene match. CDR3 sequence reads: CASSYGQGGTGEAFF. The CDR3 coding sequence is TGTGCCAGCAGTTATGGACAGGGTGGTACTGGCGAAGCTTTCTTT.

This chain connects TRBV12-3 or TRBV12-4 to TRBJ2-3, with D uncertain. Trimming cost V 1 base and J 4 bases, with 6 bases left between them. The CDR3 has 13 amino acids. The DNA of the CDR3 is TGTGCCAGCAGTTTAGGTGCGGCAGATACGCAGTATTTT. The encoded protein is CASSLGAADTQYF.

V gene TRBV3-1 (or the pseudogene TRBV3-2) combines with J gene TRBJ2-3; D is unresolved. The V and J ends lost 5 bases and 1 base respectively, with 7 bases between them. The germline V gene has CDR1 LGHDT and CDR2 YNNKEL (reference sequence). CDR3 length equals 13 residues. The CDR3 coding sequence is TGTGCCAGCAGCGGCCTAGGCACAGATACGCAGTATTTT. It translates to CASSGLGTDTQYF.

The CDR3 sequence: CASRPSAGELFF. In DNA form, the CDR3 reads TGTGCCAGTAGACCATCGGCCGGGGAGCTGTTTTTT. The gene calls are TRBV19 and TRBJ2-2; D not certain. CDR3 length: 12 residues. V was cut by 6 bases and J by 6 bases, with 8 bases left in between. Per the germline V gene, CDR1 is LNHDA and CDR2 is SQIVND (reference sequence).

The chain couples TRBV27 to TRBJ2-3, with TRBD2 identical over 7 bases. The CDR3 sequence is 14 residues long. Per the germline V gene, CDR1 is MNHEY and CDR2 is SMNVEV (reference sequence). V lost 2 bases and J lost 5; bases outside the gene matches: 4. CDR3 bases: TGTGCCAGCAGTTTACAGCGGGGCGGAGATACGCAGTATTTT. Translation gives CASSLQRGGDTQYF.

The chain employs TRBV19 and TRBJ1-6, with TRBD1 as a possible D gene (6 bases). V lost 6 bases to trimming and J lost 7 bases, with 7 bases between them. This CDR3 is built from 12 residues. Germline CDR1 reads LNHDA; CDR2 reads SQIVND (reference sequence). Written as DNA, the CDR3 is TGTGCCAGTAGAGGACAGAATTCACCCCTCCACTTT. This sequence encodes CASRGQNSPLHF. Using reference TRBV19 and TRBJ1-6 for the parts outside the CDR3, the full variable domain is DGGITQSPKYLFRKEGQNVTLSCEQNLNHDAMYWYRQDPGQGLRLIYYSQIVNDFQKGDIAEGYSVSREKKESFPLTVTSAQKNPTAFYLCASRGQNSPLHFGNGTRLTVT.

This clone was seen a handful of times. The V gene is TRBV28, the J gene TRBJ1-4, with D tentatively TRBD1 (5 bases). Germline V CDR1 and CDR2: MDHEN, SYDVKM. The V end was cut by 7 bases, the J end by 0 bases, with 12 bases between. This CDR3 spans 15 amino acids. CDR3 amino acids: CASISGGATNEKLFF. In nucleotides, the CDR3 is TGTGCCAGCATAAGCGGGGGGGCAACTAATGAAAAACTGTTTTTT.

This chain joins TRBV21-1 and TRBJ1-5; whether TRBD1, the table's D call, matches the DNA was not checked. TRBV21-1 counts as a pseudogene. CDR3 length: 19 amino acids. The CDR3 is CASSKEALIQGNSNQPQHF. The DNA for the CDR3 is TGTGCCAGCAGCAAAGAGGCCCTAATTCAGGGAAATAGCAATCAGCCCCAGCATTTT.

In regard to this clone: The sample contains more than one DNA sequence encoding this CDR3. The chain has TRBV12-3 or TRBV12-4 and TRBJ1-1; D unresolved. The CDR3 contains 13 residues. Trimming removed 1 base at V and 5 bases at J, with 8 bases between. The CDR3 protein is CASSLGGQTEAFF. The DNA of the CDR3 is TGTGCCAGCAGTTTAGGAGGTCAGACTGAAGCTTTCTTT.

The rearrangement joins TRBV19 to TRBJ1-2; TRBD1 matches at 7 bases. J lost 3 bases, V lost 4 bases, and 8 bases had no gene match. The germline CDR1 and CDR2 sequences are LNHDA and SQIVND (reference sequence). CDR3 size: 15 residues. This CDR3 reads CASSRGGGQDYGYTF. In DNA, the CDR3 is TGTGCCAGTAGTAGAGGCGGAGGACAGGACTATGGCTACACCTTC. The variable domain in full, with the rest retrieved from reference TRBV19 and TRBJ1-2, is DGGITQSPKYLFRKEGQNVTLSCEQNLNHDAMYWYRQDPGQGLRLIYYSQIVNDFQKGDIAEGYSVSREKKESFPLTVTSAQKNPTAFYLCASSRGGGQDYGYTFGSGTRLTVV.

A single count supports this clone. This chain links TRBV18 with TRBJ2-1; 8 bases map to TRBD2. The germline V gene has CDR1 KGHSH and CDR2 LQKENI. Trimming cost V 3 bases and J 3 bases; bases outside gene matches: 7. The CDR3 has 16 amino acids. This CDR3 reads CASSPYGGAYYNEQFF. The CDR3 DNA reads TGTGCCAGCTCACCGTACGGGGGGGCCTACTACAATGAGCAGTTCTTC.

CDR3 nucleotides: TGTGCCAGCAGCTATACGGGGTTGCGGGAGACCCAGTACTTC. It specifies CASSYTGLRETQYF. J is TRBJ2-5 and V is TRBV6-2 or TRBV6-3, with D possibly TRBD2 on 5 matching bases. This CDR3 has 14 residues. Germline V gene data show CDR1 as MNHEY and CDR2 as SVGEGT. V dropped 6 bases and J dropped 5 bases, with 16 bases sitting between them.

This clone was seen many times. In nucleotides, the CDR3 is TGTGCCAGCAGCTTAGAACAGATACGCCCCTACGAGCAGTACTTC. Translated, it gives CASSLEQIRPYEQYF. The chain carries TRBV7-9 and TRBJ2-7; no reliable D call. The germline CDR1 and CDR2 sequences are SEHNR and FQNEAQ (reference sequence). With 1 base removed from V and 2 bases from J, the gap between germline ends came to 12 bases. The CDR3 spans 15 residues.

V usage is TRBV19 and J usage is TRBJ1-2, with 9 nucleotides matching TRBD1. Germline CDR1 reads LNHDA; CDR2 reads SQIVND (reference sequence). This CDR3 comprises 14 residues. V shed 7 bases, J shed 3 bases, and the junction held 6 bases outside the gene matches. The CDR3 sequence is CASTPRDRDYGYTF. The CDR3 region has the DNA TGTGCCAGTACCCCAAGGGACAGGGACTATGGCTACACCTTC.

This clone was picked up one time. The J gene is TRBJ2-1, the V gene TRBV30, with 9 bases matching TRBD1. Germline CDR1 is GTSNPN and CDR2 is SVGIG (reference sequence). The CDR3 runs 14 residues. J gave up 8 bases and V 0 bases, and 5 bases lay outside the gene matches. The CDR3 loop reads CAWSVGTGSYEQFF. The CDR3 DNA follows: TGTGCCTGGAGTGTAGGGACAGGGTCGTATGAGCAGTTCTTC.

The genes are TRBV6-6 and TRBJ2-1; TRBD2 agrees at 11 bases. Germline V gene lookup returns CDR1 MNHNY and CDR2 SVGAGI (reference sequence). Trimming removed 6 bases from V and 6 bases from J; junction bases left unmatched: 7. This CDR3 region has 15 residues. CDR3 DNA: TGTGCCAGCAGCTACACTAGCGGGGGTGTCAATGAGCAGTTCTTC. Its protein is CASSYTSGGVNEQFF.

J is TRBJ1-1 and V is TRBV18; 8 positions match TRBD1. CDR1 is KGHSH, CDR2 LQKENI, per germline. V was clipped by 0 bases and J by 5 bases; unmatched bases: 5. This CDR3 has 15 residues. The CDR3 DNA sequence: TGTGCCAGCTCACCACCTCAGGGGGCGGGTACTGAAGCTTTCTTT. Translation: CASSPPQGAGTEAFF.

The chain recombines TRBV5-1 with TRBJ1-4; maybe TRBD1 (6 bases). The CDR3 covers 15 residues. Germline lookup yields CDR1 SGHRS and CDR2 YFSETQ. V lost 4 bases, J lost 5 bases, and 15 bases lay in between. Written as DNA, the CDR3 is TGCGCCAGCAGCCTGACAGGTCCCTCAAATGAAAAACTGTTTTTT. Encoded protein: CASSLTGPSNEKLFF.

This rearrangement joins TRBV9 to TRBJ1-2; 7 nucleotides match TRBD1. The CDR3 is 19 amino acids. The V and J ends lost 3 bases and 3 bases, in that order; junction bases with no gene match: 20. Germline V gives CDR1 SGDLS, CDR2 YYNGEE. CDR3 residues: CASSARRTVGGGQDYGYTF. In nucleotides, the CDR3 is TGTGCCAGCAGCGCCAGACGGACCGTCGGGGGTGGACAGGACTATGGCTACACCTTC.

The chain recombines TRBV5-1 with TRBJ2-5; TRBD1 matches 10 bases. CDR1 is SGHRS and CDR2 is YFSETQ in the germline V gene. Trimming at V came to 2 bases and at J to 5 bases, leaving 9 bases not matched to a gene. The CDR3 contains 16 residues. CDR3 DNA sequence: TGCGCCAGCAGCTTTACTCAGACAGGGGGCTGGGAGACCCAGTACTTC. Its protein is CASSFTQTGGWETQYF.

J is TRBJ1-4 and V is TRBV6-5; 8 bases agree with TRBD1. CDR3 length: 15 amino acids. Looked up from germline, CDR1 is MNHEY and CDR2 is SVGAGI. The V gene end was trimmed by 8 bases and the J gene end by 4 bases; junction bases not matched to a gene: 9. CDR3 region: CASGSTGAGNEKLFF. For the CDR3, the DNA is TGTGCCAGCGGGTCGACAGGGGCGGGTAATGAAAAACTGTTTTTT.

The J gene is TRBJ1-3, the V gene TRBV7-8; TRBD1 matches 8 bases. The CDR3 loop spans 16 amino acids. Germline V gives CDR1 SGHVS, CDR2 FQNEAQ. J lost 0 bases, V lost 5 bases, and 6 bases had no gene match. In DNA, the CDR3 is TGTGCCAGCAGCCTCGGGACAGGTTTCTCTGGAAACACCATATATTTT. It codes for CASSLGTGFSGNTIYF.

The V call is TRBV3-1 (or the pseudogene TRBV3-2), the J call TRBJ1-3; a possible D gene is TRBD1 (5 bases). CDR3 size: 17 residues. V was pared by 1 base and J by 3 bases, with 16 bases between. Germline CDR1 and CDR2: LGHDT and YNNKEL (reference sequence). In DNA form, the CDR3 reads TGTGCCAGCAGCCAAGGTCCGTCCTCAAGGGGTGGAAACACCATATATTTT. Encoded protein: CASSQGPSSRGGNTIYF.

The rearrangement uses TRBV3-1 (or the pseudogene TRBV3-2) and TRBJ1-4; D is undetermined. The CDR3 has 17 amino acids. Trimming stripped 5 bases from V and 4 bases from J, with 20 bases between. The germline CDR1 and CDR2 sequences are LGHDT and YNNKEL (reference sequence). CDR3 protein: CASSLRSIQTYNEKLFF. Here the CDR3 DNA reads TGTGCCAGCAGCTTACGCTCGATACAGACCTATAATGAAAAACTGTTTTTT.

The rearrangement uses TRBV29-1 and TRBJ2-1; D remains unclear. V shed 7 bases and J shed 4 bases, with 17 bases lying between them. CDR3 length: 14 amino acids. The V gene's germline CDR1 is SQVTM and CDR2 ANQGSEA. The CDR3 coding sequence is TGCAGCGGCACTAAGGAGCCCTCATACAATGAGCAGTTCTTC. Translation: CSGTKEPSYNEQFF.

The CDR3 reads CASSGEAQTNYTF. DNA for the CDR3: TGTGCCAGCAGTGGCGAGGCTCAGACCAACTACACCTTC. The chain recombines TRBV2 with TRBJ1-2; D is uncertain. Germline CDR1 SNHLY, CDR2 FYNNEI. Trimming shortened V by 4 bases and J by 10 bases, and 16 bases separated the two germline ends. The CDR3 is 13 residues long.

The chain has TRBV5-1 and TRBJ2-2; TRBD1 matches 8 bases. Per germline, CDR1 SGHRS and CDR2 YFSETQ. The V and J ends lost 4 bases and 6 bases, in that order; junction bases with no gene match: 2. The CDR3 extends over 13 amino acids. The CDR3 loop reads CASSPQGAGELFF. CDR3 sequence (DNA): TGCGCCAGCAGCCCACAGGGGGCCGGGGAGCTGTTTTTT.

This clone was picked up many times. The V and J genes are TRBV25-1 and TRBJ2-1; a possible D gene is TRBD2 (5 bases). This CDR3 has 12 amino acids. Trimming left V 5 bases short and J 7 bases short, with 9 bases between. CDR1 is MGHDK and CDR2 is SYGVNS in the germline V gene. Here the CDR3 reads CASSLGENEQFF. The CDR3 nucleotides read TGTGCCAGCAGTCTCGGGGAGAATGAGCAGTTCTTC.

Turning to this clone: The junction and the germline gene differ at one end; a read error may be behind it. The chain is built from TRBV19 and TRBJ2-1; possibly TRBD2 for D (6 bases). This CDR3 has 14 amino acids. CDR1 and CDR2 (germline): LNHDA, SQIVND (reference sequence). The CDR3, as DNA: TGTGCCAGTGGGCTAGCGCAAACCTATAATGAGCAGTTCTTC. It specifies CASGLAQTYNEQFF.